The present T cell receptor (beta chain) was sequenced within a study of Ad26.COV2.S vaccination and SARS-CoV-2 variants. TCRdb's table, derived via immunoSEQ multiplex PCR, lists solely in-frame clones and lacks some. Of some 370,000 clones in the sample, about four fifths were seen once. A remark on this clone: Antigen: not known.

Findings and limits, study-wide: Placebo and vaccine recipients had non-spike TCR breadth that was similar. It was reported that spike-specific CD8+ and CD4+ T cell responses were substantially broad after vaccination.

Specified treatment: around 19 received Ad26.COV2.S at low or high dose, single or two shots; 5 received placebo; per-sample allocation not given. Collection of samples fell on day 63 after the first vaccine or placebo injection. As its vector, the vaccine had Ad26, which expressed Wuhan-strain SARS-CoV-2 spike. Germline V CDR1 and CDR2: SGHKS, YYEKEE (reference sequence). The CDR3 has 14 amino acids. Trimming stripped 2 bases from V and 5 bases from J, with 13 bases between. The chain combines TRBV5-5 with TRBJ1-2, with D perhaps matching TRBD1 (5 bases). This specimen consisted of peripheral blood, obtained in a trial of Ad26.COV2.S vaccine versus placebo. The sequence was obtained from a person aged 18-60 years who received the Ad26.COV2.S COVID-19 vaccine or a placebo. CDR3 nucleotide sequence: TGTGCCAGCAGCTTACTCCCAGGGCAGTATGGCTACACCTTC. Its translation: CASSLLPGQYGYTF.